The 18 T cell receptor beta chains given below trace back to one sample, sequenced in a study of blood T cells in healthy people across ages. Primed by a sample-barcoded 5' primer and a J-beta primer mix, a second PCR proceeded for about 7 to 12 cycles. Via MiXCR, TCRdb re-called the 5' RACE reads, giving one row per CDR3 protein. The sample includes roughly 800,000 distinct CDR3 sequences, 58% seen only once; the top ten take approximately 23%. The sample taken for sequencing was blood. The receptors stem from a man aged 25 to 45 in good health.

The genes are TRBV6-1 and TRBJ2-7; 7 nucleotides agree with TRBD1. The CDR3 is 12 amino acids. CDR1 is MNHNS and CDR2 is SASEGT in the germline V gene. V was clipped by 4 bases and J by 6 bases; unmatched bases: 3. The CDR3 DNA is TGTGCCAGCAGTGTTTCAGGGGGCGAGCAGTACTTC. It encodes CASSVSGGEQYF.

This clonotype was detected many times. This chain links TRBV12-3 or TRBV12-4 with TRBJ2-7; the D is unclear. V lost 2 bases and J lost 6, with 14 bases in between. The CDR3 is 14 amino acids. The CDR3 DNA sequence: TGTGCCAGCAGTTTACAAGTCCAAGAGGTCGAGCAGTACTTC. Translation: CASSLQVQEVEQYF.

For the CDR3, the DNA is TGTGCCAGCTCACTAGGGGTGCCGGATGAGCAGTTCTTC. Protein: CASSLGVPDEQFF. This rearrangement joins TRBV18 to TRBJ2-1; maybe TRBD1 (5 bases). This CDR3 has 13 residues. The V gene's germline CDR1 is KGHSH and CDR2 LQKENI. The V end lost 4 bases, the J end lost 8 bases, and 12 bases lay between the germline ends.

The chain uses TRBV29-1 and TRBJ2-7; 8 bases are a match to TRBD1. J gave up 2 bases and V 4 bases, and 4 bases lay outside the gene matches. This CDR3 has 13 residues. In germline, CDR1 is SQVTM, CDR2 ANQGSEA. The CDR3 nucleotides read TGCAGCGTTGTGGTGGACAGGGCCTACGAGCAGTACTTC. This gives the protein CSVVVDRAYEQYF.

This chain links TRBV7-6 with TRBJ2-7; TRBD2 is a possible D gene (6 bases). The V gene lost 4 bases and the J gene lost 4 bases, with 11 bases spanning the gap. The germline V gene encodes CDR1 SGHVS and CDR2 FNYEAQ. The CDR3 has 13 residues. CDR3 nucleotide sequence: TGTGCCAGCAGCTCACAACGGGGGTACGAGCAGTACTTC. Protein product: CASSSQRGYEQYF.

This clonotype was seen a handful of times. The V call is TRBV29-1, the J call TRBJ2-5; 8 bases are shared with TRBD1. Trimming removed 2 bases from V and 3 bases from J; junction bases left unmatched: 5. Germline lookup yields CDR1 SQVTM and CDR2 ANQGSEA. The CDR3 runs 14 residues. The DNA for the CDR3 is TGCAGCGTTGAACTGCCAGGGGGCGAAGAGACCCAGTACTTC. Its translation is CSVELPGGEETQYF.

Comments on this clonotype: Its ends do not fully match the called genes, so a read error is possible. The chain recombines TRBV9 with TRBJ2-4; D is possibly TRBD1 (6 bases). This CDR3 is built from 15 residues. The V gene's germline CDR1 is SGDLS and CDR2 YYNGEE. CDR3 sequence reads: CASSGQVEAKNTQYF. CDR3 sequence (DNA): TGTGCCAGCAGCGGACAGGTTGAAGCCAAAAACACTCAGTACTTC.

The V call is TRBV6-2 or TRBV6-3, the J call TRBJ2-4, with D hard to call. The J call may be incorrect, as the DNA end agrees better with TRBJ2-7. CDR1 and CDR2 (germline): MNHEY, SVGEGT. The CDR3 has 11 amino acids. CDR3 nucleotides: TGTGCCAGCAGTTCGCCTCCCGAGCAGTACTTC. It yields the protein CASSSPPEQYF.

This chain uses TRBV5-1 with TRBJ2-7; D gene unclear. The CDR3 contains 15 residues. The V end was cut by 1 base, the J end by 0 bases, with 11 bases between. In germline, CDR1 is SGHRS, CDR2 YFSETQ. Here the CDR3 reads CASSLYQLPSYEQYF. The DNA for the CDR3 is TGCGCCAGCAGCTTGTACCAGCTTCCCTCCTACGAGCAGTACTTC.

Turning to this clonotype: A read error is likely, as this CDR3 ends without the conserved phenylalanine or tryptophan. The DNA for the CDR3 is TGCAGTGCTAGACAGGACTCTAATGAGCAGTTCATC. Protein: CSARQDSNEQFI. This rearrangement joins TRBV20-1 to TRBJ2-1; TRBD2 is a possible D gene (5 bases). The germline V and J ends were trimmed by 2 bases and 7 bases, with 9 bases remaining between them. Per the germline V gene, CDR1 is DFQATT and CDR2 is SNEGSKA (reference sequence). This CDR3 has 12 residues.

The chain links TRBV4-2 to TRBJ2-5; D is perhaps TRBD1 or TRBD2 (7 bases each). The CDR3 contains 14 residues. V lost 0 bases and J 11 bases, leaving 16 bases between the germline ends. Germline V gene sequence: CDR1 LGHNA, CDR2 YNFKEQ. This CDR3 is CASSQDDRAGEQYF. The CDR3 DNA sequence: TGTGCCAGCAGCCAAGATGACAGGGCGGGGGAGCAGTACTTC.

CDR3 sequence: CSAGKTPPGNEQFF. The DNA of the CDR3 is TGCAGTGCTGGGAAGACCCCACCCGGCAATGAGCAGTTCTTC. The V call is TRBV20-1, the J call TRBJ2-1; no firm D call. V was clipped by 5 bases and J by 6 bases, with 17 bases between them. This CDR3 contains 14 residues. Germline lookup yields CDR1 DFQATT and CDR2 SNEGSKA (reference sequence).

The CDR3 DNA reads TGTGCCAGCAGTTTGCGGGAGTCCTACAATGAGCAGTTCTTC. It codes for CASSLRESYNEQFF. The rearrangement links TRBV27 to TRBJ2-1; 7 bases line up with TRBD2. The length of the CDR3 is 14 residues. V gave up 3 bases and J gave up 1 base; unmatched junction bases: 0. The V gene's germline CDR1 is MNHEY and CDR2 SMNVEV (reference sequence).

The rearrangement uses TRBV7-2 and TRBJ2-1; D gene uncertain. The CDR3 is 14 residues long. Trimming took 8 bases from V and 0 from J, leaving 11 bases between them. The germline CDR1 and CDR2 sequences are SGHTA and FQGNSA. DNA for the CDR3: TGTGCCAGCGGCTACCTCGGCTCCTACAATGAGCAGTTCTTC. Its translation is CASGYLGSYNEQFF.

The chain carries TRBV6-5 and TRBJ2-7; D tentatively fits TRBD1 or TRBD2 (5 bases each). The germline V and J ends were trimmed by 4 bases and 4 bases, with 17 bases remaining between them. This CDR3 is 15 amino acids long. Germline V CDR1 and CDR2: MNHEY, SVGAGI. Here the CDR3 DNA reads TGTGCCAGCAGTTCCGTCCGGGACGGAAGGTACGAGCAGTACTTC. Translated: CASSSVRDGRYEQYF.

This clonotype turned up a few times. V gene TRBV20-1 combines with J gene TRBJ2-3, with D maybe TRBD2 (6 bases). The germline gives CDR1 DFQATT, CDR2 SNEGSKA (reference sequence). The ends were cut back, 6 bases at V and 0 bases at J, with 13 bases in the middle. This CDR3 comprises 14 residues. CDR3 sequence: CSARDSSSTDTQYF. DNA of the CDR3: TGCAGTGCCAGGGACTCATCTAGCACAGATACGCAGTATTTT.

This clonotype was counted many times. The chain is built from TRBV20-1 and TRBJ2-7, with 7 bases aligning to TRBD2. The germline V gene has CDR1 DFQATT and CDR2 SNEGSKA (reference sequence). CDR3 length: 11 residues. The chain's CDR3 is CSGGSSYEQYF. The CDR3 bases are TGCAGCGGGGGGAGCTCCTACGAGCAGTACTTC.

On this clonotype itself: A much larger clone sits a single nucleotide away, making a read error possible. This chain connects TRBV7-2 to TRBJ2-3; D unresolved. This CDR3 contains 13 residues. CDR1 and CDR2 (germline): SGHTA, FQGNSA. CDR3 loop: CAGSSLGTDTQYF. The CDR3 bases are TGTGCCGGCAGCTCCCTAGGGACAGATACGCAGTATTTT.